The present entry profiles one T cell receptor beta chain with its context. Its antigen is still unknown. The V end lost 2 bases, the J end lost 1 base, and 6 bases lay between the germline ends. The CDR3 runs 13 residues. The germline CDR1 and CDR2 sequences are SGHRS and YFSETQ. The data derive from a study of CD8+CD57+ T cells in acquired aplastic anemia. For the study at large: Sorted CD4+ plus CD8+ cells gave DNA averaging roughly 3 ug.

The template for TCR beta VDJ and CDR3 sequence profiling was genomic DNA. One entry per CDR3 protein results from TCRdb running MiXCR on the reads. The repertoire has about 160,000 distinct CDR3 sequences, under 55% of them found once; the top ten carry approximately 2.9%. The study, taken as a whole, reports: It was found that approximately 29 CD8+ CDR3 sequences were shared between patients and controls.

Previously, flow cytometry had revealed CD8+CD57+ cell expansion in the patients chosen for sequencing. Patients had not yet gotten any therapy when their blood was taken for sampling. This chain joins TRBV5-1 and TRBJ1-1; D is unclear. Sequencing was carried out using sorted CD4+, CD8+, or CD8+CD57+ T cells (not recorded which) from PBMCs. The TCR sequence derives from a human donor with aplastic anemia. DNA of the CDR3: TGCGCCAGCAGCTTAGAATCGAACACTGAAGCTTTCTTT. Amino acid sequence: CASSLESNTEAFF.